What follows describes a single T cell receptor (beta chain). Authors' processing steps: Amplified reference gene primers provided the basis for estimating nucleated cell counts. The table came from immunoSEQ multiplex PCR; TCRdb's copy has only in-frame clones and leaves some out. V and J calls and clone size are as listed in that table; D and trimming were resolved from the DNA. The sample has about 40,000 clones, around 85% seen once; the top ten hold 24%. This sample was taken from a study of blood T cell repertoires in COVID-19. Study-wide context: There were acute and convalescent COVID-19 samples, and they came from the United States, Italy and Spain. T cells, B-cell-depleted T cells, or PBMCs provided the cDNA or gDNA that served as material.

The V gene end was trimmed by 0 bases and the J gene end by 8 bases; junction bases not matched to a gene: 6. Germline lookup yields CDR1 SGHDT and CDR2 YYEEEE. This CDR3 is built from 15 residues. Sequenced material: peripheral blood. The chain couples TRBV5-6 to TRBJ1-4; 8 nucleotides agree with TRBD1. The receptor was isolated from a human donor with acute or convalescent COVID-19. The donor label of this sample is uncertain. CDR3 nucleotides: TGTGCCAGCAGCTTGGCCGGACAGGGAGTAGAAAAACTGTTTTTT. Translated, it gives CASSLAGQGVEKLFF.